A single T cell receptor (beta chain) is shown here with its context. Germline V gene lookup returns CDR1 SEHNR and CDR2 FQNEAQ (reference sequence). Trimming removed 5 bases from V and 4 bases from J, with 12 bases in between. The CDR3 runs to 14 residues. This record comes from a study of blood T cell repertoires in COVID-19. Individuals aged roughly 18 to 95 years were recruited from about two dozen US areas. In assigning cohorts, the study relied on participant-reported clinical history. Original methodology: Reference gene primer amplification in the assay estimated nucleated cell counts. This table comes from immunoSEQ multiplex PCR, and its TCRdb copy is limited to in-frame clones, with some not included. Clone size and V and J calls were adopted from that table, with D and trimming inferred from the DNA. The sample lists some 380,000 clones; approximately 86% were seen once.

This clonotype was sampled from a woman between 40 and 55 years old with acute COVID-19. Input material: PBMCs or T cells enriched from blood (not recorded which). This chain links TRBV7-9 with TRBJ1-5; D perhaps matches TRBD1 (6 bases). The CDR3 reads CASSIGQTNQPQHF. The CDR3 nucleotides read TGTGCCAGCAGCATTGGACAGACTAATCAGCCCCAGCATTTT.